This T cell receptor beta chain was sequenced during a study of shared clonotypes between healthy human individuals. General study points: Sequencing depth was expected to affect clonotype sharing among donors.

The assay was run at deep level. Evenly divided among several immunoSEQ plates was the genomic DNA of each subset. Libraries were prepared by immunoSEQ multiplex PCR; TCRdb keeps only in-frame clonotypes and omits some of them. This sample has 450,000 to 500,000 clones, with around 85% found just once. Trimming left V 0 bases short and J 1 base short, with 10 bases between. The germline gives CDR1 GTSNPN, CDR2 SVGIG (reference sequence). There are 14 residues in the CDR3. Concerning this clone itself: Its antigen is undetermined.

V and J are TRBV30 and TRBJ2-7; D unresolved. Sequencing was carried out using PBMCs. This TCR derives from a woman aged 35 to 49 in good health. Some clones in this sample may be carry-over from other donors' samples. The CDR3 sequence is CAWSVVPVSYEQYF. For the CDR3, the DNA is TGTGCCTGGAGTGTAGTGCCAGTATCCTACGAGCAGTACTTC.